The 27 T cell receptor beta chains reported below all come from one sample, sequenced in a study of T cells in Graves' hyperthyroidism and ophthalmopathy. TCR beta CDR3 regions were amplified from RNA transcripts. The HTBI primer set served for first-round RT-PCR of the TCR CDR3. TCRdb called the multiplex PCR reads again in MiXCR, with one record for every CDR3 protein. The sample has 700,000 or so distinct CDR3 sequences; about 16% are singletons. The source material was blood. These receptors came from a man between 18 and 35 years old with Graves' hyperthyroidism.

This clonotype was detected many times. The chain employs TRBV20-1 and TRBJ2-7, with 9 bases lining up with TRBD1. The V segment lost 5 bases and the J segment 1 base; nucleotides outside the gene matches: 6. This CDR3 has 14 residues. CDR1 is DFQATT and CDR2 is SNEGSKA in the germline V gene (reference sequence). The chain's CDR3 is CSAYRGLPSYEQYF. CDR3 nucleotide sequence: TGCAGTGCTTACAGGGGGCTGCCATCCTACGAGCAGTACTTC.

This clonotype was seen just once. V is TRBV28 and J is TRBJ1-5, with D possibly TRBD1 on 6 matching bases. This CDR3 region has 17 residues. Between the trimmed V and J ends, which lost 10 bases and 4 bases, there was a span of 26 bases. From germline, CDR1 is MDHEN and CDR2 SYDVKM. The CDR3 protein is CATHSPNPGQLNQPQHF. In DNA form, the CDR3 reads TGTGCCACCCACAGCCCGAACCCCGGACAGCTGAATCAGCCCCAGCATTTT.

The V call is TRBV9, the J call TRBJ2-3; a possible D gene is TRBD2 (6 bases). CDR1 is SGDLS and CDR2 is YYNGEE in the germline V gene. Trimming took off 0 bases at V and 4 bases at J, with 18 bases between the two ends. This CDR3 has 17 amino acids. In DNA form, the CDR3 reads TGTGCCAGCAGCGTAGCATGGAGGGCTAGCGCCCCAGATACGCAGTATTTT. Its protein is CASSVAWRASAPDTQYF.

This clonotype was observed a few times. The genes are TRBV10-3 and TRBJ2-2; the D gene is possibly TRBD2 (6 bases). The CDR3 contains 14 residues. Trimming took off 4 bases at V and 5 bases at J, with 11 bases between the two ends. Germline CDR1 ENHRY, CDR2 SYGVKD. Written as DNA, the CDR3 is TGTGCCATCAGTGGGGCAGGGAGGACCGGGGAGCTGTTTTTT. Translation gives CAISGAGRTGELFF.

The V and J genes are TRBV6-6 and TRBJ2-1, with TRBD1 matching 7 bases. This CDR3 is built from 15 residues. V lost 0 bases and J lost 4; bases outside the gene matches: 3. Per the germline V gene, CDR1 is MNHNY and CDR2 is SVGAGI (reference sequence). CDR3 loop: CASSYSWGQYNEQFF. CDR3 DNA sequence: TGTGCCAGCAGTTACTCGTGGGGACAGTACAATGAGCAGTTCTTC.

CDR3 nucleotide sequence: TGTGCCAGCGATTGGGACAGGGGGCTTGGCAATCAGCCCCAGCATTTT. As protein: CASDWDRGLGNQPQHF. V is TRBV2 and J is TRBJ1-5; TRBD1 aligns across 12 bases. The length of the CDR3 is 16 residues. The V and J ends lost 8 bases and 2 bases, in that order; junction bases with no gene match: 7. Germline V lookup: CDR1 SNHLY, CDR2 FYNNEI.

This clonotype was recorded at least ten times. V is TRBV6-5 and J is TRBJ2-7, with D unresolved. The length of the CDR3 is 14 residues. CDR1 and CDR2 from the germline V gene are MNHEY and SVGAGI. Deletions cut 0 bases from V and 3 bases from J, with 9 bases between. The CDR3: CASSYSGVGYEQYF. The CDR3 DNA sequence: TGTGCCAGCAGTTACTCCGGTGTTGGCTACGAGCAGTACTTC.

This clonotype was picked up a small number of times. V usage is TRBV5-1 and J usage is TRBJ1-4, with D perhaps matching TRBD1 (6 bases). The ends were cut back, 4 bases at V and 7 bases at J, with 14 bases in the middle. CDR3 size: 14 residues. The germline V gene encodes CDR1 SGHRS and CDR2 YFSETQ. CDR3 nucleotides: TGCGCCAGCAGCGACCAGGGGCGACGTGAAAAACTGTTTTTT. Its translation: CASSDQGRREKLFF.

This clonotype was counted at least ten times. This chain uses TRBV12-3 or TRBV12-4 with TRBJ1-2; D remains unclear. The germline V and J ends were trimmed by 3 bases and 7 bases, with 9 bases remaining between them. The CDR3 is 12 residues long. CDR3 in amino acids: CASSFGEGGYTF. As DNA, the CDR3 is TGTGCCAGCAGTTTCGGGGAAGGTGGCTACACCTTC.

The rearrangement links TRBV5-1 to TRBJ2-7; D gene unclear. The CDR3 runs to 16 residues. The ends were cut back, 0 bases at V and 5 bases at J, with 18 bases in the middle. Germline CDR1 SGHRS, CDR2 YFSETQ. The CDR3 nucleotides read TGCGCCAGCAGCTTGGATAGAAGGGTTCGTCCCCACGAGCAGTACTTC. Protein: CASSLDRRVRPHEQYF.

This clonotype was observed many times. V usage is TRBV15 and J usage is TRBJ2-7; 7 nucleotides match TRBD1. After removal of 7 bases from V and 2 bases from J, the junction contained 8 bases not matched to a gene. Per the germline V gene, CDR1 is LNHNV and CDR2 is YYDKDF (reference sequence). The CDR3 length is 14 residues. The CDR3 loop reads CATTKGAGPYEQYF. CDR3 nucleotides: TGTGCCACCACCAAGGGGGCAGGACCCTACGAGCAGTACTTC.

Of note for this clonotype: This may arise from a read error, as a much more abundant clone is one base away. The chain uses TRBV11-2 and TRBJ1-4; D is perhaps TRBD1 (6 bases). CDR3 length: 14 amino acids. CDR1 is SGHAT, CDR2 FQNNGV, per germline. Deletions cut 2 bases from V and 8 bases from J, with 12 bases between. The CDR3 here is CASSLWVRGEKLFF. CDR3 in DNA: TGTGCCAGCAGCTTATGGGTCAGGGGAGAAAAACTGTTTTTT.

Ten or more counts support this clonotype. The rearrangement joins TRBV12-3 or TRBV12-4 to TRBJ2-7; no definite D call. The CDR3 loop spans 11 amino acids. The V end was cut by 8 bases, the J end by 5 bases, with 10 bases between. The chain's CDR3 is CASARRDEQYF. The CDR3 bases are TGTGCCAGCGCAAGAAGGGACGAGCAGTACTTC.

The chain carries TRBV9 and TRBJ2-2; D remains unclear. V gave up 4 bases and J gave up 6 bases, with 19 bases separating them. This CDR3 has 16 amino acids. Germline lookup yields CDR1 SGDLS and CDR2 YYNGEE. As DNA, the CDR3 is TGTGCCAGCAGCTTCACCCGGGTGCCGCTCGCCGGGGAGCTGTTTTTT. This encodes CASSFTRVPLAGELFF.

The table lists this clonotype with a few counts. V and J are TRBV28 and TRBJ1-4, with a weak D call TRBD1 (5 bases). Trimming took 10 bases from V and 8 from J, leaving 17 bases between them. The germline CDR1 and CDR2 sequences are MDHEN and SYDVKM. This CDR3 contains 13 residues. The DNA of the CDR3 is TGTGCCATTGGGAGGGGAGGCGAGGAAAAACTGTTTTTT. Its protein product is CAIGRGGEEKLFF.

The rearrangement links TRBV29-1 to TRBJ2-4; D is perhaps TRBD1 (5 bases). V lost 7 bases, J lost 8 bases, and 15 bases lay in between. Looked up from germline, CDR1 is SQVTM and CDR2 is ANQGSEA. The length of the CDR3 is 12 residues. Here the CDR3 DNA reads TGCAGCGCTCGAAGGGGCGCCCACATTCAGTACTTC. Translated: CSARRGAHIQYF.

The chain employs TRBV7-9 and TRBJ2-2, with D perhaps TRBD1 or TRBD2 (5 bases each). There are 16 residues in the CDR3. V lost 3 bases and J 1 base, leaving 12 bases between the germline ends. The germline V gene encodes CDR1 SEHNR and CDR2 FQNEAQ (reference sequence). The CDR3 DNA follows: TGTGCCAGCAGCTTGGGGGTGGTCCAGAACACCGGGGAGCTGTTTTTT. As protein: CASSLGVVQNTGELFF.

In its sample, this clonotype was seen a few times. V gene TRBV7-9 combines with J gene TRBJ2-7, with unresolved D. CDR1 is SEHNR, CDR2 FQNEAQ, per germline (reference sequence). CDR3 length: 15 residues. V was clipped by 0 bases and J by 5 bases, with 14 bases between them. The CDR3 here is CASSLAASSLHEQYF. The DNA of the CDR3 is TGTGCCAGCAGCTTAGCCGCTTCTAGTCTCCACGAGCAGTACTTC.

The sample holds many counts of this clonotype. This chain connects TRBV2 to TRBJ2-7; 8 positions match TRBD1. This CDR3 is 13 amino acids long. Unmatched junction bases numbered 7, after V lost 5 bases and J lost 7 bases. The germline V gene encodes CDR1 SNHLY and CDR2 FYNNEI. The CDR3 nucleotides read TGTGCCAGCAGTCCGGGACAGGAAAGAGAGCAGTACTTC. Its translation: CASSPGQEREQYF.

This clonotype was picked up many times. This sequence joins TRBV30 and TRBJ2-2; 7 nucleotides align to TRBD2. CDR1 is GTSNPN and CDR2 is SVGIG in the germline V gene (reference sequence). V trimming: 3 bases; J trimming: 4 bases; junction bases outside the gene matches: 5. The CDR3 consists of 14 residues. DNA of the CDR3: TGTGCCTGGAGGTGGACTAGTACCACCGGGGAGCTGTTTTTT. It yields the protein CAWRWTSTTGELFF.

CDR3 in amino acids: CATSDFRGYNEQFF. Here the CDR3 DNA reads TGTGCCACCAGTGATTTTAGGGGGTACAATGAGCAGTTCTTC. V is TRBV24-1 and J is TRBJ2-1, with D tentatively TRBD1 (6 bases). The germline V gene encodes CDR1 KGHDR and CDR2 SFDVKD. The CDR3 loop spans 14 amino acids. V lost 1 base, J lost 4 bases, and 7 bases lay in between.

The table lists this clonotype with many counts. The chain combines TRBV9 with TRBJ2-7; the D gene is possibly TRBD1 (6 bases). V shed 2 bases and J shed 0 bases, with 9 bases lying between them. Germline V CDR1 and CDR2: SGDLS, YYNGEE. The CDR3 sequence is 14 residues long. The CDR3, as DNA: TGTGCCAGCAGCGTCGGACAGTCCTCCTACGAGCAGTACTTC. It encodes CASSVGQSSYEQYF. Variable domain in full (rest from reference TRBV9 and TRBJ2-7): DSGVTQTPKHLITATGQRVTLRCSPRSGDLSVYWYQQSLDQGLQFLIQYYNGEERAKGNILERFSAQQFPDLHSELNLSSLELGDSALYFCASSVGQSSYEQYFGPGTRLTVT.

There are many counts of this clonotype. The rearrangement uses TRBV9 and TRBJ2-3; 12 nucleotides match TRBD2. The ends lost 3 bases at V and 1 base at J; junction bases unmatched: 12. The germline V gene has CDR1 SGDLS and CDR2 YYNGEE. The CDR3 consists of 19 residues. The CDR3 reads CASSASLAGGNQGTDTQYF. CDR3 coding DNA: TGTGCCAGCAGCGCTTCACTAGCGGGAGGCAATCAGGGCACAGATACGCAGTATTTT.

The genes are TRBV9 and TRBJ2-7; TRBD2 might be the D (6 bases). This CDR3 region has 14 residues. CDR1 SGDLS and CDR2 YYNGEE come from the germline V gene. V lost 6 bases and J lost 5, with 18 bases in between. The CDR3 DNA reads as TGTGCCAGCACTCTAGGGGCGGGGCCCGACGAGCAGTACTTC. It is translated as CASTLGAGPDEQYF.

This clonotype appeared a few times. No conserved phenylalanine or tryptophan ends this CDR3, so it is likely a read error. This chain connects TRBV12-3 or TRBV12-4 to TRBJ2-7, with 9 nucleotides matching TRBD1. The V and J ends lost 5 bases and 5 bases, in that order; junction bases with no gene match: 13. The CDR3 contains 16 residues. The chain's CDR3 is CASSRQGGSVLDEQYL. CDR3 nucleotide sequence: TGTGCCAGCAGTCGACAGGGGGGTTCTGTTTTGGACGAGCAGTACCTC.

Concerning this clonotype: The junction departs from the called germline gene at one end, perhaps through a read error. The V and J genes are TRBV9 and TRBJ2-1; D is ambiguous. Per the germline V gene, CDR1 is SGDLS and CDR2 is YYNGEE. CDR3 length equals 11 residues. Written as DNA, the CDR3 is TGTACCAGCAGCGAGACCGGGGAGCAGTTCTTC. Its protein product is CTSSETGEQFF.

This clonotype has more than one count but fewer than ten. The chain recombines TRBV12-3 or TRBV12-4 with TRBJ2-7; 8 nucleotides align to TRBD1. This CDR3 is 16 amino acids long. V gave up 1 base and J gave up 2 bases; unmatched junction bases: 7. CDR3 in DNA: TGTGCCAGCAGTTTAGGGCGGGGACAGGACACCTACGAGCAGTACTTC. This sequence encodes CASSLGRGQDTYEQYF.